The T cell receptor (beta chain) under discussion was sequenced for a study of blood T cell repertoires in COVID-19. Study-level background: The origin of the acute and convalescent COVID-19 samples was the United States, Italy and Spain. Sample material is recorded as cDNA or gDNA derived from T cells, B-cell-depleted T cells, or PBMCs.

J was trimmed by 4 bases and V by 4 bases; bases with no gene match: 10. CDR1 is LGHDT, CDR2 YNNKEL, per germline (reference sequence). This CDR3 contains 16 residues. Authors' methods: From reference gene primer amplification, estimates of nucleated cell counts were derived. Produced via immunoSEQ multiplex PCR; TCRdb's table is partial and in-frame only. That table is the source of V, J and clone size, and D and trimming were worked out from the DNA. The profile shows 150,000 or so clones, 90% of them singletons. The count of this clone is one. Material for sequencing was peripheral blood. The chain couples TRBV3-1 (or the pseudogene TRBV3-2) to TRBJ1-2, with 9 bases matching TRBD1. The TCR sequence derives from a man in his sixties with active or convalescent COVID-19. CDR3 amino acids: CASSPYREDRGYGYTF. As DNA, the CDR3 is TGTGCCAGCAGCCCGTATCGCGAGGACAGGGGCTATGGCTACACCTTC.